This T cell receptor beta chain stems from a study of cytomegalovirus exposure and HLA in healthy donors. In germline, CDR1 is LGHNA, CDR2 YSLEER. The CDR3 covers 15 residues. The V end lost 1 base, the J end lost 8 bases, and 12 bases lay between the germline ends. A few counts support this clone. The antigen is undetermined. The study, taken as a whole, reports: Previous analysis showed most TCR beta V segments were productive about 87% or about 30% of the time. For most TCR sequences rarity was the rule, although some public TCRs occurred in many donors. A later analysis linked a missense variant in DCLRE1C to the trimming of TCR beta V and J genes.

Both 60 Vbeta primers and 13 Jbeta primers went into the PCR. Only in-frame clones appear in the TCRdb table, and some are missing; sequencing was by immunoSEQ multiplex PCR. The sample includes around 120,000 clones, about two thirds seen only once; the top ten take approximately 8.2%. This TCR came from a woman aged 40 to 50 in good health and CMV-seropositive. The chain employs TRBV4-3 and TRBJ1-6, with TRBD1 as a possible D gene (6 bases). The material sequenced was PBMCs. The chain's CDR3 is CASSQGTGMDSPLHF. In nucleotides, the CDR3 is TGCGCCAGCAGCCAAGGAACAGGGATGGATTCACCCCTCCACTTT.